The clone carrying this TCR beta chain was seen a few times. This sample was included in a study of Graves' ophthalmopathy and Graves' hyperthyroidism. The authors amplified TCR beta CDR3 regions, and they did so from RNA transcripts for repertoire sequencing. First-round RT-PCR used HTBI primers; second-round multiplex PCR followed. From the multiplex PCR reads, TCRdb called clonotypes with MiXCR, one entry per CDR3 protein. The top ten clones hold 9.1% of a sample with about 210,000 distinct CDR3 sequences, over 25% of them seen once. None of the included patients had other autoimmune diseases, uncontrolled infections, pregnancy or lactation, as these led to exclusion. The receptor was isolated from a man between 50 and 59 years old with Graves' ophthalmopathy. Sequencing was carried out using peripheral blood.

CDR3 residues: CASSYSGGAGGITGELFF. CDR3 DNA: TGTGCCAGCAGTTACTCGGGGGGGGCAGGGGGCATCACCGGGGAGCTGTTTTTT. The chain recombines TRBV6-2 or TRBV6-3 with TRBJ2-2; D might be TRBD1 (8 bases). Trimming left V 0 bases short and J 4 bases short, with 18 bases between. The CDR3 totals 18 residues. Germline CDR1 MNHEY, CDR2 SVGEGT.